One sample yielded the 30 T cell receptor beta chains listed below, sequenced in a study of blood T cell repertoires in COVID-19. Sequencing was performed with immunoSEQ multiplex PCR; in TCRdb, only in-frame clones are kept and a portion is missing. The sample shows just over 20,000 clones, 85% to 90% of them seen only once. Sequencing was done on a sample of peripheral blood. These receptor sequences come from a man in his forties or fifties with active COVID-19.

The J gene is TRBJ1-1, the V gene TRBV2, with no clear D. The V gene's germline CDR1 is SNHLY and CDR2 FYNNEI. This CDR3 has 14 residues. Trimming stripped 1 base from V and 10 bases from J, with 16 bases between. CDR3 amino acids: CASSEGAGSSGAFF. For the CDR3, the DNA is TGTGCCAGCAGTGAAGGGGCAGGATCGTCCGGAGCTTTCTTT.

The J gene is TRBJ2-1, the V gene TRBV24-1; D is perhaps TRBD1 (6 bases). Trimming cost V 7 bases and J 8 bases, with 11 bases left between them. Germline V gives CDR1 KGHDR, CDR2 SFDVKD. The CDR3 is 12 residues long. The CDR3 here is CATRGPGDEQFF. The CDR3, as DNA: TGTGCCACCAGGGGCCCAGGGGATGAGCAGTTCTTC.

The chain uses TRBV9 and TRBJ1-2; 7 positions agree with TRBD1. V was pared by 4 bases and J by 4 bases, with 7 bases of the junction left unmatched. CDR3 length: 14 amino acids. Germline values: CDR1 SGDLS, CDR2 YYNGEE. The CDR3 coding sequence is TGTGCCAGCAGCCAGGGGACAGCCCCCTATGGCTACACCTTC. This gives the protein CASSQGTAPYGYTF. The full variable domain, in which reference TRBV9 and TRBJ1-2 provide the parts outside the CDR3, is DSGVTQTPKHLITATGQRVTLRCSPRSGDLSVYWYQQSLDQGLQFLIQYYNGEERAKGNILERFSAQQFPDLHSELNLSSLELGDSALYFCASSQGTAPYGYTFGSGTRLTVV.

The count of this clone is one. This chain links TRBV19 with TRBJ2-1, with D possibly TRBD2 on 7 matching bases. The V gene lost 0 bases and the J gene lost 9 bases, with 12 bases spanning the gap. This CDR3 region has 14 residues. Germline V CDR1 and CDR2: LNHDA, SQIVND (reference sequence). The CDR3 region has the DNA TGTGCCAGTAGTATAGAGGGGCGGGGGCGTGAGCAGTTCTTC. Translating gives CASSIEGRGREQFF.

The chain employs TRBV13 and TRBJ2-1, with 11 bases identical to TRBD2. From germline, CDR1 is PRHDT and CDR2 FYEKMQ (reference sequence). With 5 bases clipped from V and 0 bases from J, the junction kept 6 bases outside the gene matches. The CDR3 length is 17 residues. CDR3 sequence: CASSALAGGRSYNEQFF. In DNA, the CDR3 is TGTGCCAGCAGCGCTCTAGCGGGGGGCCGCTCCTACAATGAGCAGTTCTTC. The full variable domain, with the rest looked up from reference TRBV13 and TRBJ2-1, is AAGVIQSPRHLIKEKRETATLKCYPIPRHDTVYWYQQGPGQDPQFLISFYEKMQSDKGSIPDRFSAQQFSDYHSELNMSSLELGDSALYFCASSALAGGRSYNEQFFGPGTRLTVL.

This clone came up a few times. This chain connects TRBV7-9 to TRBJ2-1, with TRBD1 as a possible D gene (5 bases). Trimming removed 1 base from V and 0 bases from J, with 10 bases in between. The CDR3 has 16 amino acids. Germline V CDR1 and CDR2: SEHNR, FQNEAQ (reference sequence). Written as DNA, the CDR3 is TGTGCCAGCAGCTTAGGGACACAGAGCTCCTACAATGAGCAGTTCTTC. Translating it yields CASSLGTQSSYNEQFF.

This rearrangement joins TRBV12-3 or TRBV12-4 to TRBJ2-7; D ambiguous. The CDR3 consists of 11 residues. Trimming cost V 6 bases and J 3 bases, with 6 bases left between them. The CDR3 region has the DNA TGTGCCAGCAGGCGAGGCTACGAGCAGTACTTC. As protein: CASRRGYEQYF.

Remarks on this clone: Other nucleotide sequences from this sample produce the same CDR3. The chain carries TRBV30 and TRBJ1-1, with D hard to call. The CDR3 consists of 12 residues. Trimming removed 2 bases at V and 6 bases at J, with 10 bases between. Germline assignment: CDR1 GTSNPN and CDR2 SVGIG (reference sequence). The chain's CDR3 is CAWSPGGAEAFF. In DNA, the CDR3 is TGTGCCTGGAGTCCGGGAGGAGCTGAAGCTTTCTTT.

This clone has a handful of counts. The genes are TRBV4-1 and TRBJ2-4; D is perhaps TRBD1 (6 bases). V gave up 4 bases and J gave up 8 bases, with 18 bases separating them. CDR3 length: 15 residues. The germline gives CDR1 MGHRA, CDR2 YSYEKL. CDR3 DNA: TGCGCCAGCAGCCGTCGTTTGGGGGCGACGGACATTCAGTACTTC. Translation gives CASSRRLGATDIQYF.

J is TRBJ1-1 and V is TRBV28; D possibly corresponds to TRBD1 (5 bases). The germline V and J ends were trimmed by 11 bases and 3 bases, with 16 bases remaining between them. The CDR3 loop spans 13 amino acids. The germline CDR1 and CDR2 sequences are MDHEN and SYDVKM. The CDR3 DNA follows: TGTGCCCTCAGGGCCCCTGGGGACACTGAAGCTTTCTTT. Its translation is CALRAPGDTEAFF.

The chain carries TRBV7-2 and TRBJ1-2; 10 bases map to TRBD1. Germline V gene sequence: CDR1 SGHTA, CDR2 FQGNSA. V shed 4 bases, J shed 6 bases, and the junction held 5 bases outside the gene matches. The CDR3 sequence is 14 residues long. The CDR3 DNA sequence: TGTGCCAGCAGCTCGACGGGGACAGGGGATGGCTACACCTTC. Translation gives CASSSTGTGDGYTF.

This clone was detected once. The chain recombines TRBV2 with TRBJ2-1, with TRBD2 matching 10 bases. CDR3 size: 21 residues. V lost 8 bases, J lost 1 base, and 23 bases stayed unmatched. CDR1 is SNHLY, CDR2 FYNNEI, per germline. This CDR3 reads CASRPLPGREAGGSSYNEQFF. The CDR3 coding sequence is TGTGCCAGCCGCCCCCTCCCCGGCCGGGAAGCGGGGGGGAGTTCCTACAATGAGCAGTTCTTC.

The V gene is TRBV15, the J gene TRBJ2-2; weak D call: TRBD1 (6 bases). The germline V gene has CDR1 LNHNV and CDR2 YYDKDF (reference sequence). The CDR3 loop spans 17 amino acids. V was trimmed by 5 bases and J by 5 bases, leaving 21 bases between them. The CDR3, as DNA: TGTGCCACCAGCCCGACCCCCGGGACCCAGGGGACCGGGGAGCTGTTTTTT. It is translated as CATSPTPGTQGTGELFF.

This clone was found once. The chain joins TRBV6-5 to TRBJ2-7; 9 bases fit TRBD1. The germline gives CDR1 MNHEY, CDR2 SVGAGI. With 2 bases clipped from V and 0 bases from J, the junction kept 5 bases outside the gene matches. CDR3 length: 16 residues. The CDR3 protein is CASSYGEDRGSYEQYF. The CDR3 DNA reads TGTGCCAGCAGTTACGGGGAGGACAGGGGCTCCTACGAGCAGTACTTC.

The chain is built from TRBV6-1 and TRBJ2-5; D unclear. This CDR3 has 13 amino acids. Germline CDR1 is MNHNS and CDR2 is SASEGT. Trimming stripped 3 bases from V and 3 bases from J, with 8 bases between. The CDR3 coding sequence is TGTGCCAGCAGTGAGGTCGGAGAAGAGACCCAGTACTTC. Its protein product is CASSEVGEETQYF.

The rearrangement uses TRBV2 and TRBJ1-2; 8 nucleotides align to TRBD1. This CDR3 contains 15 residues. Germline V gene sequence: CDR1 SNHLY, CDR2 FYNNEI. The V segment lost 2 bases and the J segment 8 bases; nucleotides outside the gene matches: 10. The chain's CDR3 is CASSERPYRGVGYTF. The CDR3 nucleotides read TGTGCCAGCAGTGAACGCCCGTACAGGGGGGTAGGCTACACCTTC.

The chain is built from TRBV18 and TRBJ2-5, with 8 bases that match TRBD2. The CDR3 totals 14 residues. The germline CDR1 and CDR2 sequences are KGHSH and LQKENI. Trimming removed 3 bases from V and 3 bases from J; junction bases left unmatched: 3. The chain's CDR3 is CASSPLSGEETQYF. In DNA, the CDR3 is TGTGCCAGCTCACCCCTTAGCGGGGAAGAGACCCAGTACTTC. Full variable domain (outside the CDR3, taken from reference TRBV18 and TRBJ2-5): NAGVMQNPRHLVRRRGQEARLRCSPMKGHSHVYWYRQLPEEGLKFMVYLQKENIIDESGMPKERFSAEFPKEGPSILRIQQVVRGDSAAYFCASSPLSGEETQYFGPGTRLLVL.

CDR3 loop: CASSEFRSYNEQFF. The CDR3 nucleotides read TGCGCCAGCAGTGAGTTTCGGAGCTACAATGAGCAGTTCTTC. This chain uses TRBV10-2 with TRBJ2-1; D remains unclear. This CDR3 contains 14 residues. The V end was cut by 1 base, the J end by 3 bases, with 7 bases between. In germline, CDR1 is WSHSY, CDR2 SAAADI.

This chain connects TRBV5-4 to TRBJ2-3, with 10 nucleotides matching TRBD2. Per germline, CDR1 SGHNT and CDR2 YYREEE (reference sequence). With V trimmed by 4 bases and J by 2 bases, 7 bases remained unmatched. The CDR3 contains 16 residues. CDR3 DNA sequence: TGTGCCAGCAGCGACCGGACTAGCGGATTCACAGATACGCAGTATTTT. It encodes CASSDRTSGFTDTQYF.

The gene calls are TRBV12-3 or TRBV12-4 and TRBJ1-1; 8 bases are a match to TRBD1. The length of the CDR3 is 13 residues. V was pared by 6 bases and J by 3 bases, with 3 bases of the junction left unmatched. The CDR3 sequence: CASSLQGDTEAFF. CDR3 DNA sequence: TGTGCCAGCAGCCTACAGGGGGACACTGAAGCTTTCTTT.

In its sample, this clone was seen once. V gene TRBV25-1 combines with J gene TRBJ1-1; D remains ambiguous. This CDR3 is built from 12 residues. V dropped 4 bases and J dropped 4 bases, with 7 bases sitting between them. Germline CDR1 is MGHDK and CDR2 is SYGVNS. The CDR3 sequence: CASSVSGTEAFF. CDR3 sequence (DNA): TGTGCCAGCAGTGTGTCGGGCACTGAAGCTTTCTTT.

The chain carries TRBV3-1 (or the pseudogene TRBV3-2) and TRBJ1-3, with a possible D match to TRBD1 (5 bases). CDR1 and CDR2 (germline): LGHDT, YNNKEL (reference sequence). V lost 4 bases and J 1 base, leaving 11 bases between the germline ends. This CDR3 region has 15 residues. The CDR3 here is CASSPTGLSGNTIYF. CDR3 bases: TGTGCCAGCAGCCCTACAGGTCTTTCTGGAAACACCATATATTTT.

J is TRBJ1-1 and V is TRBV7-9; D is unclear. The CDR3 covers 14 residues. Germline CDR1 SEHNR, CDR2 FQNEAQ (reference sequence). The V gene lost 5 bases and the J gene lost 5 bases, with 15 bases spanning the gap. In DNA, the CDR3 is TGTGCCAGCAGCCCAGCGAGGGATGAAACTGAAGCTTTCTTT. Residues: CASSPARDETEAFF.

This clone appeared a few times. The rearrangement links TRBV7-7 to TRBJ2-7, with a possible D match to TRBD1 (6 bases). CDR3 size: 12 residues. The germline V gene has CDR1 SSHAT and CDR2 FNYEAQ (reference sequence). The V gene lost 5 bases and the J gene lost 6 bases, with 11 bases spanning the gap. CDR3 residues: CASSQGSGEQYF. CDR3 in DNA: TGTGCCAGCAGCCAGGGGTCGGGCGAGCAGTACTTC.

This chain joins TRBV6-5 and TRBJ1-2, with 7 bases matching TRBD1. The CDR3 consists of 14 residues. The germline CDR1 and CDR2 sequences are MNHEY and SVGAGI. J gave up 1 base and V 6 bases, and 5 bases lay outside the gene matches. The DNA of the CDR3 is TGTGCCAGCAGCGCTACAGGGGATAACTATGGCTACACCTTC. Translated, it gives CASSATGDNYGYTF.

This chain connects TRBV18 to TRBJ1-3, with 10 bases identical to TRBD1. The V and J ends lost 2 bases and 1 base, in that order; junction bases with no gene match: 5. Germline CDR1 is KGHSH and CDR2 is LQKENI. This CDR3 region has 17 residues. The CDR3 nucleotides are TGTGCCAGCTCACCAACCCCGGGACAGGGGTCTGGAAACACCATATATTTT. Translation: CASSPTPGQGSGNTIYF. Drawing the rest from reference TRBV18 and TRBJ1-3, the complete variable domain is NAGVMQNPRHLVRRRGQEARLRCSPMKGHSHVYWYRQLPEEGLKFMVYLQKENIIDESGMPKERFSAEFPKEGPSILRIQQVVRGDSAAYFCASSPTPGQGSGNTIYFGEGSWLTVV.

The chain employs TRBV2 and TRBJ1-1, with TRBD1 matching 7 bases. Germline V gene data show CDR1 as SNHLY and CDR2 as FYNNEI. There are 15 residues in the CDR3. Trimming at V came to 6 bases and at J to 5 bases, leaving 12 bases not matched to a gene. The CDR3 nucleotides are TGTGCCAGCAGAAGGGGGCGGATCTCGGATACTGAAGCTTTCTTT. The encoded protein is CASRRGRISDTEAFF.

This chain links TRBV30 with TRBJ1-5, with D unresolved. Germline CDR1 GTSNPN, CDR2 SVGIG (reference sequence). The V end lost 3 bases, the J end lost 0 bases, and 6 bases lay between the germline ends. The CDR3 extends over 13 amino acids. The CDR3 protein is CAWSRDSNQPQHF. The CDR3 nucleotides read TGTGCCTGGAGCCGGGATAGCAATCAGCCCCAGCATTTT. Complete variable domain (other parts from reference TRBV30 and TRBJ1-5): SQTIHQWPATLVQPVGSPLSLECTVEGTSNPNLYWYRQAAGRGLQLLFYSVGIGQISSEVPQNLSASRPQDRQFILSSKKLLLSDSGFYLCAWSRDSNQPQHFGDGTRLSIL.

The rearrangement links TRBV19 to TRBJ2-1, with D possibly being TRBD2 (7 bases). Looked up from germline, CDR1 is LNHDA and CDR2 is SQIVND (reference sequence). The CDR3 totals 17 residues. V was pared by 7 bases and J by 7 bases, with 26 bases between. The CDR3 spells CASTAGVGEGDGNEQFF. The CDR3 bases are TGTGCCAGTACGGCAGGCGTCGGGGAGGGGGATGGAAATGAGCAGTTCTTC.

This chain connects TRBV18 to TRBJ2-7; D perhaps matches TRBD1 (5 bases). Germline CDR1 KGHSH, CDR2 LQKENI. CDR3 length equals 15 residues. Deletions cut 6 bases from V and 5 bases from J, with 20 bases between. The CDR3 is CASSPYGAPGNEQYF. DNA for the CDR3: TGTGCCAGCTCCCCCTATGGGGCCCCAGGGAACGAGCAGTACTTC.